This entry features one TCR beta chain sequence. Per the germline V gene, CDR1 is GTSNPN and CDR2 is SVGIG (reference sequence). This CDR3 has 14 amino acids. V lost 2 bases to trimming and J lost 5 bases, with 12 bases between them. This specimen belongs to a study of blood T cell repertoires in COVID-19. Libraries were prepared by immunoSEQ multiplex PCR; TCRdb keeps only in-frame clonotypes and omits some of them. The repertoire includes about 300,000 clones, 80% to 95% of them detected once, and around 1.1% sits in the top ten. This receptor was identified in a woman aged 25 to 39 who had recovered from COVID-19. The V and J genes are TRBV30 and TRBJ2-2, with D perhaps matching TRBD1 (6 bases). Material for sequencing was PBMCs or T cells enriched from blood (not recorded which). The CDR3 DNA is TGTGCCTGGAGTCTGCAGGGGCTAACCGGGGAGCTGTTTTTT. Protein: CAWSLQGLTGELFF.